Listed here are 23 T cell receptor beta chains from one sample, sequenced in a study of cytomegalovirus exposure and HLA in healthy donors. The PCR made use of 60 Vbeta and 13 Jbeta primers. Sequencing used immunoSEQ multiplex PCR; TCRdb keeps in-frame clones, though not all of them. There are approximately 180,000 clones in the sample; around 75% occur only once, and roughly 3% lies in the top ten. Sequencing used PBMCs. These receptors were collected from a male donor in good health and CMV-seronegative.

The rearrangement uses TRBV6-6 and TRBJ1-2, with 8 bases aligning to TRBD1. CDR1 MNHNY and CDR2 SVGAGI come from the germline V gene (reference sequence). This CDR3 spans 14 amino acids. Trimming took 4 bases from V and 8 from J; bases not matched to a gene: 9. CDR3 sequence (DNA): TGTGCCAGCAGTTTCACCCGACAGGGGAAAGGCTACACCTTC. Its translation is CASSFTRQGKGYTF.

The chain uses TRBV27 and TRBJ1-5; D is perhaps TRBD1 (5 bases). Germline assignment: CDR1 MNHEY and CDR2 SMNVEV (reference sequence). This CDR3 comprises 15 residues. V dropped 5 bases and J dropped 2 bases, with 13 bases sitting between them. CDR3 bases: TGTGCCAGCAGTCAGCAGGGTCTCGGCAATCAGCCCCAGCATTTT. This translates into CASSQQGLGNQPQHF.

The rearrangement links TRBV25-1 to TRBJ2-1, with 12 bases fitting TRBD2. The CDR3 is 18 residues long. CDR1 is MGHDK, CDR2 SYGVNS, per germline. The V segment lost 3 bases and the J segment 2 bases; nucleotides outside the gene matches: 8. CDR3 DNA: TGTGCCAGCAGTGAGGTTGGGCGACTAGCGGGGGCCTACAATGAGCAGTTCTTC. It is translated as CASSEVGRLAGAYNEQFF.

This clone was detected once. The chain recombines TRBV4-1 with TRBJ2-7, with 8 nucleotides matching TRBD2. This CDR3 has 17 residues. Unmatched junction bases numbered 16, after V lost 5 bases and J lost 4 bases. Germline V gene lookup returns CDR1 MGHRA and CDR2 YSYEKL. This CDR3 reads CASSTPPLSGVVYEQYF. Written as DNA, the CDR3 is TGCGCCAGCAGCACTCCCCCCCTTAGCGGGGTTGTTTACGAGCAGTACTTC.

This chain joins TRBV19 and TRBJ1-5; a weak D match, TRBD1 (6 bases). With 0 bases removed from V and 0 bases from J, the gap between germline ends came to 9 bases. CDR1 is LNHDA, CDR2 SQIVND, per germline (reference sequence). There are 16 residues in the CDR3. The CDR3 DNA sequence: TGTGCCAGTAGTATAGAGCACAGGGTTAGCAATCAGCCCCAGCATTTT. Residues: CASSIEHRVSNQPQHF. Based on the CDR3 plus reference TRBV19 and TRBJ1-5, the full variable domain is DGGITQSPKYLFRKEGQNVTLSCEQNLNHDAMYWYRQDPGQGLRLIYYSQIVNDFQKGDIAEGYSVSREKKESFPLTVTSAQKNPTAFYLCASSIEHRVSNQPQHFGDGTRLSIL.

The chain carries TRBV11-2 and TRBJ2-4; D possibly corresponds to TRBD1 (6 bases). Between the trimmed V and J ends, which lost 2 bases and 6 bases, there was a span of 20 bases. Germline CDR1 and CDR2: SGHAT and FQNNGV. This CDR3 has 17 amino acids. The CDR3 nucleotides read TGTGCCAGCAGCTTAACCCAGGGGTGGGTTCGGATAAACATTCAGTACTTC. As protein: CASSLTQGWVRINIQYF.

The rearrangement links TRBV5-1 to TRBJ2-3; 9 bases agree with TRBD2. The CDR3 runs 16 residues. V trimming: 4 bases; J trimming: 4 bases; junction bases outside the gene matches: 10. Germline V gives CDR1 SGHRS, CDR2 YFSETQ. The DNA for the CDR3 is TGCGCCAGCAGCCCGCAAGGGGGCGGGAGGGCAGATACGCAGTATTTT. This codes for CASSPQGGGRADTQYF.

This sequence joins TRBV28 and TRBJ2-2; TRBD1 is a possible D gene (6 bases). The CDR3 covers 13 residues. Germline V gene data show CDR1 as MDHEN and CDR2 as SYDVKM. V was pared by 6 bases and J by 4 bases, with 9 bases between. This CDR3 reads CASRTGTTGELFF. For the CDR3, the DNA is TGTGCCAGCAGAACAGGGACCACCGGGGAGCTGTTTTTT.

The chain uses TRBV5-4 and TRBJ2-5; TRBD1 aligns across 7 bases. Germline V gives CDR1 SGHNT, CDR2 YYREEE (reference sequence). Losses at the gene ends were 4 bases for V and 5 bases for J; bases not matched to a gene: 8. The CDR3 length is 14 residues. The CDR3 sequence is CASSQQGGGETQYF. The CDR3 coding sequence is TGTGCCAGCAGCCAGCAAGGGGGCGGGGAGACCCAGTACTTC. Supplemented by reference TRBV5-4 and TRBJ2-5, the full variable domain reads ETGVTQSPTHLIKTRGQQVTLRCSSQSGHNTVSWYQQALGQGPQFIFQYYREEENGRGNFPPRFSGLQFPNYSSELNVNALELDDSALYLCASSQQGGGETQYFGPGTRLLVL.

The rearrangement joins TRBV7-3 to TRBJ1-2, with TRBD1 matching over 7 bases. The CDR3 runs to 17 residues. The V gene's germline CDR1 is SGHTA and CDR2 FQGTGA. J was trimmed by 6 bases and V by 5 bases; bases with no gene match: 18. CDR3 in amino acids: CASSPSPTSTTGNGYTF. As DNA, the CDR3 is TGTGCCAGCAGCCCCTCCCCGACCTCCACGACAGGGAATGGCTACACCTTC. The full variable domain, with the rest looked up from reference TRBV7-3 and TRBJ1-2, is GAGVSQTPSNKVTEKGKYVELRCDPISGHTALYWYRQSLGQGPEFLIYFQGTGAADDSGLPNDRFFAVRPEGSVSTLKIQRTERGDSAVYLCASSPSPTSTTGNGYTFGSGTRLTVV.

This rearrangement joins TRBV6-5 to TRBJ1-2, with 7 bases aligning to TRBD1. The CDR3 spans 15 residues. The V gene's germline CDR1 is MNHEY and CDR2 SVGAGI. Unmatched junction bases numbered 13, after V lost 6 bases and J lost 6 bases. The CDR3 region is CASSKAMGQGDGYTF. DNA for the CDR3: TGTGCCAGCAGCAAAGCCATGGGGCAGGGGGATGGCTACACCTTC.

V is TRBV4-2 and J is TRBJ1-5; D gene unclear. CDR3 length: 14 amino acids. Per the germline V gene, CDR1 is LGHNA and CDR2 is YNFKEQ. V lost 1 base to trimming and J lost 3 bases, with 7 bases between them. The CDR3 is CASSQGAHNQPQHF. The CDR3 DNA reads TGTGCCAGCAGCCAAGGAGCCCACAATCAGCCCCAGCATTTT.

This chain uses TRBV2 with TRBJ1-5; 9 bases are a match to TRBD1. The V gene's germline CDR1 is SNHLY and CDR2 FYNNEI. After removal of 4 bases from V and 6 bases from J, the junction contained 7 bases not matched to a gene. CDR3 length equals 15 residues. CDR3 sequence reads: CASSVTGGSLQPQHF. DNA for the CDR3: TGTGCCAGCAGTGTAACAGGGGGCTCCCTTCAGCCCCAGCATTTT.

This chain joins TRBV28 and TRBJ1-5; D unclear. Germline V gene data show CDR1 as MDHEN and CDR2 as SYDVKM. There are 13 residues in the CDR3. V was clipped by 2 bases and J by 5 bases, with 7 bases between them. The CDR3 loop is CASSLQDYQPQHF. The CDR3 bases are TGTGCCAGCAGTTTACAGGACTATCAGCCCCAGCATTTT.

This clone occurred once. The genes are TRBV4-2 and TRBJ1-5; 7 positions match TRBD1. With V trimmed by 4 bases and J by 3 bases, 9 bases remained unmatched. The germline gives CDR1 LGHNA, CDR2 YNFKEQ. The CDR3 covers 16 residues. CDR3 protein: CASSRDTDRVNQPQHF. The CDR3 bases are TGTGCCAGCAGCCGAGATACAGACAGGGTCAATCAGCCCCAGCATTTT.

The chain combines TRBV13 with TRBJ2-7; TRBD2 agrees at 12 bases. The V and J ends lost 4 bases and 4 bases, in that order; junction bases with no gene match: 2. The germline V gene encodes CDR1 PRHDT and CDR2 FYEKMQ (reference sequence). This CDR3 is built from 14 residues. This chain's CDR3 is CASSWTSGTYEQYF. DNA of the CDR3: TGTGCCAGCAGCTGGACTAGCGGGACTTACGAGCAGTACTTC.

The chain uses TRBV6-6 and TRBJ1-5; D may be TRBD1 (6 bases). V lost 0 bases, J lost 6 bases, and 9 bases lay in between. The CDR3 contains 14 residues. Germline V gene data show CDR1 as MNHNY and CDR2 as SVGAGI (reference sequence). CDR3 nucleotides: TGTGCCAGCAGTTACTCGACACAGGGTCAGCCCCAGCATTTT. Translation: CASSYSTQGQPQHF.

This chain uses TRBV7-8 with TRBJ2-4; maybe TRBD1 (6 bases). V was shortened by 0 bases and J by 8 bases, with 14 bases between the two germline ends. The CDR3 length is 15 residues. The V gene's germline CDR1 is SGHVS and CDR2 FQNEAQ. The CDR3 sequence is CASSLALIQGDIQYF. CDR3 DNA sequence: TGTGCCAGCAGCTTAGCGCTTATACAGGGAGACATTCAGTACTTC.

This clone was seen a few times. The gene calls are TRBV6-5 and TRBJ1-5; D gene unclear. Germline CDR1 and CDR2: MNHEY and SVGAGI. The CDR3 has 15 residues. The V end lost 0 bases, the J end lost 0 bases, and 6 bases lay between the germline ends. DNA of the CDR3: TGTGCCAGCAGTTACTCGTACGGTAGCAATCAGCCCCAGCATTTT. It codes for CASSYSYGSNQPQHF.

J is TRBJ2-5 and V is TRBV19; 7 nucleotides line up with TRBD2. The ends lost 2 bases at V and 6 bases at J; junction bases unmatched: 9. This CDR3 comprises 15 residues. CDR1 is LNHDA, CDR2 SQIVND, per germline (reference sequence). CDR3 in amino acids: CASSISGTITKTQYF. DNA for the CDR3: TGTGCCAGTAGTATAAGCGGGACTATCACGAAGACCCAGTACTTC.

The chain employs TRBV6-1 and TRBJ2-7, with a possible D match to TRBD2 (5 bases). V was cut by 8 bases and J by 3 bases, with 8 bases left in between. The CDR3 consists of 11 residues. CDR1 and CDR2 (germline): MNHNS, SASEGT. The DNA of the CDR3 is TGTGCCAGCGCCGGGGTCTACGAGCAGTACTTC. This translates into CASAGVYEQYF.

The gene calls are TRBV7-9 and TRBJ1-5; D is perhaps TRBD1 (5 bases). The CDR3 spans 17 residues. In germline, CDR1 is SEHNR, CDR2 FQNEAQ (reference sequence). V lost 4 bases and J lost 0, with 16 bases in between. CDR3 loop: CASSSYDSSYSNQPQHF. The DNA for the CDR3 is TGTGCCAGCAGCTCATATGACAGTTCCTATAGCAATCAGCCCCAGCATTTT.

The chain recombines TRBV19 with TRBJ1-5, with a tentative D call TRBD1 (5 bases). Germline-derived CDR1 and CDR2 are LNHDA and SQIVND (reference sequence). This CDR3 has 12 amino acids. Between the trimmed V and J ends, which lost 9 bases and 3 bases, there was a span of 9 bases. The CDR3 region has the DNA TGTGCCAGCAGCAGGGTCAATCAGCCCCAGCATTTT. Amino acid sequence: CASSRVNQPQHF.